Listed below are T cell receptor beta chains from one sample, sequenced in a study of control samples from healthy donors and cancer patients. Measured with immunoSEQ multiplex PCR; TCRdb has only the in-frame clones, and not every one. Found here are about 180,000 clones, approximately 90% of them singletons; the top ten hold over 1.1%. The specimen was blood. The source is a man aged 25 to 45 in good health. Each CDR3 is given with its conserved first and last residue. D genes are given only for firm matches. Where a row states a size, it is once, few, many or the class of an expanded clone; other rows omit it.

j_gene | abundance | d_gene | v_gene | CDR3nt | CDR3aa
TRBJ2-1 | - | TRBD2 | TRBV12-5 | TGTGCTAGTGGAGATCCCCGAAGTACTAGCGGGGTATACAATGAGCAGTTCTTC | CASGDPRSTSGVYNEQFF
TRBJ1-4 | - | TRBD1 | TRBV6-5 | TGTGCCAGCAGTACGACAGGGATCGGTAGTGAAAAACTGTTTTTT | CASSTTGIGSEKLFF
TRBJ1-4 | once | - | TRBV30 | TGTGCCTCCTCAGGGCGAGGTTTGGAAAAACTGTTTTTT | CASSGRGLEKLFF
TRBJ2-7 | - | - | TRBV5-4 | TGTGCCAGCAGCTTGAGTGGGGGGGGCGTCTCCTACGAGCAGTACTTC | CASSLSGGGVSYEQYF
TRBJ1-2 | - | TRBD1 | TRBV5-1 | TGCGCCAGCAGCCCGGGACAGGGGCCGATGGGCTACACCTTC | CASSPGQGPMGYTF
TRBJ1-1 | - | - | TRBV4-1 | TGCGCCAGCAGCCCCCGAATTCTCTCCAACAGGAACATGAACACTGAAGCTTTCTTT | CASSPRILSNRNMNTEAFF
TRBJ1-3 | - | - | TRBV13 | TGTGCCAGCAGCCCCTCCGGCAGGGGAAGAAGGTCTGGAAACACCATATATTTT | CASSPSGRGRRSGNTIYF
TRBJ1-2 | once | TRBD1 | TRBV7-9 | TGTGCCAGCAGCAGCCGGGACAGGGAATACGGCTACACCTTC | CASSSRDREYGYTF
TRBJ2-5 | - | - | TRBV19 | TGTGCCAGTAGTTCCCGGACACTACAAGAGACCCAGTACTTC | CASSSRTLQETQYF
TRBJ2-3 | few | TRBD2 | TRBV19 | TGTGCCAGTACCTCCGGACTAGCGGGAGGGTACCTTCGAGATACGCAGTATTTT | CASTSGLAGGYLRDTQYF
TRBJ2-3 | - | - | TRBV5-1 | TGCGCCAGCAGCTTCCCCGGGGACAAGGGGACAGATACGCAGTATTTT | CASSFPGDKGTDTQYF
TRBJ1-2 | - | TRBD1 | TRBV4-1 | TGCGCCAGCAGCCCCCAGGGGGTCGGGGCCTACACCTTC | CASSPQGVGAYTF
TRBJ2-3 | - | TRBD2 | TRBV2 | TGTGCCAGCAGCGTCTACGGGCCGTCTAGCGGGGCCTTCACAGATACGCAGTATTTT | CASSVYGPSSGAFTDTQYF
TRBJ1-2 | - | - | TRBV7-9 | TGTGCCAGCAGCTTAGTCCCGGACACAGCTAACTATGGCTACACCTTC | CASSLVPDTANYGYTF
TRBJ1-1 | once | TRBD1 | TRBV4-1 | TGCGCCAGCAGCCAAGTAGGGGGACAGATGAACACTGAAGCTTTCTTT | CASSQVGGQMNTEAFF
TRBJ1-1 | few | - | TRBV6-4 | TGTGCCAGCCGTGACGGGAACACTGAAGCTTTCTTT | CASRDGNTEAFF
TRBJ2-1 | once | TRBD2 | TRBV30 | TGTGCCTGGAGTGACGGGGGGGCGTACAATGAGCAGTTCTTC | CAWSDGGAYNEQFF
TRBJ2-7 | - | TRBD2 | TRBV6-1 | TGTGCCAGCAGTGAGCGGGAGGTGATCTACGAGCAGTACTTC | CASSEREVIYEQYF
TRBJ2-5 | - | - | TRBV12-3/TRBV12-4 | TGTGCCAGCAGTATTCGGGAGACCCAGTACTTC | CASSIRETQYF
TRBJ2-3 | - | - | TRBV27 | TGTGCCACCCGAGGAGGGTATGATACGCAGTATTTT | CATRGGYDTQYF
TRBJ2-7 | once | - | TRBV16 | TGTGCCAGCAGCCAATCCGCAGGGAACAACGAGCAGTACTTC | CASSQSAGNNEQYF
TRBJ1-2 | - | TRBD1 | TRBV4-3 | TGCGCCAGCAGCCAAGACCGACAGGGGCTTTCCTATGGCTACACCTTC | CASSQDRQGLSYGYTF
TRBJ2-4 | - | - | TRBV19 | TGTGCCAGTAGTATATCAGGGGTGGGAAACATTCAGTACTTC | CASSISGVGNIQYF
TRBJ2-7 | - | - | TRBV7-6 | TGTGCCAGCAGCTTAGTGGCCAGGACAAACTCCTACGAGCAGTACTTC | CASSLVARTNSYEQYF
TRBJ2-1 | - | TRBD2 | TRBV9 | TGTGCCAGCAGCGTAGCTCCCGGGAGGGGTGAGCAGTTCTTC | CASSVAPGRGEQFF
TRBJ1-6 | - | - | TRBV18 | TGTGCCAGCTCACCACTACAGCCGCTGAGCTCCTATAATTCACCCCTCCACTTT | CASSPLQPLSSYNSPLHF
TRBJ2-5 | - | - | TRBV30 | TGTGCCTGGAGGGCAGTCCAAGAGACCCAGTACTTC | CAWRAVQETQYF
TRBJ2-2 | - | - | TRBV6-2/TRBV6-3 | TGTGCCAGCAGTTACTCACTAGCCACCCCGATAAACACCGGGGAGCTGTTTTTT | CASSYSLATPINTGELFF
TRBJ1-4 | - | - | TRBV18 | TGTGCCAGCTCACCCCTCAGGGTTTCCGAAAAACTGTTTTTT | CASSPLRVSEKLFF
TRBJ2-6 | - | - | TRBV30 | TGTGCCTGTAGGGGTTCTGGGGCCAACGTCCTGACTTTC | CACRGSGANVLTF
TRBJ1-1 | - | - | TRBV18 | TGTGCCAGCTCACCAGGGCAGAACACTGAAGCTTTCTTT | CASSPGQNTEAFF
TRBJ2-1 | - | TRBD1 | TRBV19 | TGTGCCAGTAGTAGGGACAGGGGGTTCTACAATGAGCAGTTCTTC | CASSRDRGFYNEQFF
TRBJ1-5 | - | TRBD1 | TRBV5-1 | TGCGCCAGCAGCTTGACAGGGGGCGCGTTCCAGCCCCAGCATTTT | CASSLTGGAFQPQHF
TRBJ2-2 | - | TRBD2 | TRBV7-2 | TGTGCCAGCAGCTTAGCCTATTTTGCGGGGGGGCCGTACACCGGGGAGCTGTTTTTT | CASSLAYFAGGPYTGELFF
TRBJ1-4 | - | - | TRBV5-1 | TGCGCCAGCAGCTCATACTATGACAGTTATAATGAAAAACTGTTTTTT | CASSSYYDSYNEKLFF
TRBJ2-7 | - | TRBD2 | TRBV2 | TGTGCCAGCAGTGTAAGCGGGAGGAGAGCCTACGAGCAGTACTTC | CASSVSGRRAYEQYF
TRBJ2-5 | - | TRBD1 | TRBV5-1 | TGCGCCAGCAGCGGAGGACAGGGGTGGGAGACCCAGTACTTC | CASSGGQGWETQYF
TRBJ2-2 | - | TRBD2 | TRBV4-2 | TGTGCCAGCAGCCAAGACGTGGCCGGGACTAGCCTTCGGGGCGGGGAGCTGTTTTTT | CASSQDVAGTSLRGGELFF
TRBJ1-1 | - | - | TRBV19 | TGTGCCAGTAGTCTTAAGTCGAACACTGAAGCTTTCTTT | CASSLKSNTEAFF
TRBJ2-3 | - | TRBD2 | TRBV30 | TGTGCCTGGAGAGAGGGCGGGAGATTGGATACGCAGTATTTT | CAWREGGRLDTQYF
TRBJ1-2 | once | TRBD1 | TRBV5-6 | TGTGCCAGCAGCTTGGAACAGGGGCGGTATGGCTACACCTTC | CASSLEQGRYGYTF